The next 11 T cell receptor beta chains were all read from a single sample in a study of PD-1 blockade in classical Hodgkin lymphoma. TCRdb keeps only in-frame clones here, not all; method: immunoSEQ multiplex PCR. Of 38,000 or so clones listed, approximately 69% are singletons. Brentuximab vedotin exposure varied among the patients, all of whom had relapsed after autologous stem cell transplantation. The sample consisted of peripheral blood mononuclear cells (PBMCs), taken before the second cycle of nivolumab. These receptors all come from a human donor with classical Hodgkin lymphoma.

The J gene is TRBJ2-7, the V gene TRBV7-8, with TRBD2 identical over 10 bases. Germline values: CDR1 SGHVS, CDR2 FQNEAQ. There are 15 residues in the CDR3. The J segment lost 7 bases and the V segment lost 1 base, leaving 7 bases of the junction unmatched. The DNA for the CDR3 is TGTGCCAGCAGCTTAGGCCCGGGACTAGCGAGGGAGCAGTACTTC. It codes for CASSLGPGLAREQYF.

CDR3 bases: TGTGCCAGTAGAATGGGGCAGACAACTAATGAAAAACTGTTTTTT. Translating gives CASRMGQTTNEKLFF. The chain couples TRBV19 to TRBJ1-4; D is possibly TRBD1 (5 bases). CDR3 length: 15 residues. Trimming left V 6 bases short and J 0 bases short, with 11 bases between. CDR1 is LNHDA and CDR2 is SQIVND in the germline V gene (reference sequence).

The chain joins TRBV7-3 to TRBJ2-3; D possibly matches TRBD1 or TRBD2 (6 bases each). From germline, CDR1 is SGHTA and CDR2 FQGTGA. V was clipped by 5 bases and J by 15 bases, with 18 bases between them. CDR3 size: 12 residues. The CDR3 protein is CASSGGGAKVYF. The CDR3 DNA reads TGTGCCAGCAGCGGGGGCGGGGCCAAGGTTTATTTT.

The V call is TRBV7-6, the J call TRBJ2-1; possible D gene TRBD1, 5 bases. V was shortened by 5 bases and J by 4 bases, with 15 bases between the two germline ends. CDR1 and CDR2 (germline): SGHVS, FNYEAQ. This CDR3 has 15 amino acids. The CDR3 reads CASSNSAGQYNEQFF. The CDR3 coding sequence is TGTGCCAGCAGCAACTCCGCAGGACAATACAATGAGCAGTTCTTC.

The chain carries TRBV6-5 and TRBJ2-3; TRBD2 agrees at 11 bases. V shed 7 bases, J shed 4 bases, and the junction held 4 bases outside the gene matches. The CDR3 is 14 amino acids. Germline V gene data show CDR1 as MNHEY and CDR2 as SVGAGI. As DNA, the CDR3 is TGTGCCAGCAAGCGTAGCGGGGGGGCAGATACGCAGTATTTT. Its translation: CASKRSGGADTQYF.

Only a few counts were recorded for this clone. V gene TRBV5-4 combines with J gene TRBJ1-1, with no clear D. With 0 bases removed from V and 2 bases from J, the gap between germline ends came to 11 bases. The CDR3 covers 15 residues. The germline V gene encodes CDR1 SGHNT and CDR2 YYREEE (reference sequence). The CDR3 DNA follows: TGTGCCAGCAGCTTGGGTACCTCGATAAACACTGAAGCTTTCTTT. Translating it yields CASSLGTSINTEAFF.

This chain uses TRBV6-6 with TRBJ2-1; the match to TRBD1 covers 8 bases. There are 14 residues in the CDR3. V was clipped by 2 bases and J by 8 bases; unmatched bases: 5. Germline lookup yields CDR1 MNHNY and CDR2 SVGAGI (reference sequence). The CDR3 loop reads CASSYGQGRDEQFF. CDR3 bases: TGTGCCAGCAGTTACGGACAGGGTAGGGATGAGCAGTTCTTC.

This chain connects TRBV4-3 to TRBJ2-3, with TRBD1 matching over 12 bases. The CDR3 consists of 18 residues. CDR1 and CDR2 from the germline V gene are LGHNA and YSLEER. The V and J ends lost 1 base and 8 bases, in that order; junction bases with no gene match: 13. CDR3 residues: CASSQGSGTGGSGGTQYF. The CDR3 bases are TGCGCCAGCAGCCAAGGGTCCGGGACAGGGGGCTCTGGGGGTACGCAGTATTTT.

The genes are TRBV7-8 and TRBJ2-3; D unclear. Germline V CDR1 and CDR2: SGHVS, FQNEAQ. The CDR3 extends over 18 amino acids. The germline V and J ends were trimmed by 4 bases and 6 bases, with 26 bases remaining between them. The CDR3 DNA sequence: TGTGCCAGCAGCTCGTACGCGTTACCCGATGCTCAACGCGATACGCAGTATTTT. Translation gives CASSSYALPDAQRDTQYF.

The J gene is TRBJ2-5, the V gene TRBV4-2; TRBD1 matches at 10 bases. The CDR3 runs to 20 residues. Germline lookup yields CDR1 LGHNA and CDR2 YNFKEQ. The trim removed 4 bases at V and 0 bases at J, leaving 17 bases unmatched. The CDR3 sequence: CASSPPLGQGTRGYQETQYF. The CDR3 DNA follows: TGTGCCAGCAGCCCCCCATTGGGACAGGGGACGAGGGGGTACCAAGAGACCCAGTACTTC.

This clone was counted a single time. The gene calls are TRBV7-3 and TRBJ1-1; TRBD1 matches at 7 bases. Germline assignment: CDR1 SGHTA and CDR2 FQGTGA. This CDR3 region has 15 residues. The trim removed 2 bases at V and 4 bases at J, leaving 7 bases unmatched. CDR3 sequence (DNA): TGTGCCAGCAGCTTAGGACTGTCAGGGGGCACTGAAGCTTTCTTT. Amino acids: CASSLGLSGGTEAFF.